This entry lists 21 T cell receptor beta chains sequenced from one sample in a study of blood T cell repertoires in COVID-19. Only in-frame clones appear in the TCRdb table, and some are missing; sequencing was by immunoSEQ multiplex PCR. Of about 370,000 clones in the sample, more than 80% were seen once. The sequenced sample consisted of PBMCs or T cells enriched from blood (not recorded which). These receptors originate from a young man who had recovered from COVID-19.

The chain joins TRBV21-1 to TRBJ2-7; TRBD2 is taken as the D call from the table, unchecked against the DNA. TRBV21-1 is shown as a pseudogene. The CDR3 runs to 13 residues. CDR3 sequence: CASSSMETPEQYF. For the CDR3, the DNA is TGTGCCAGCAGCTCAATGGAGACGCCCGAGCAGTACTTC.

The rearrangement joins TRBV28 to TRBJ1-5, with D maybe TRBD1 (6 bases). The CDR3 totals 14 residues. Trimming removed 7 bases at V and 0 bases at J, with 10 bases between. CDR1 is MDHEN, CDR2 SYDVKM, per germline. CDR3: CASTQGGSNQPQHF. The DNA of the CDR3 is TGTGCCAGCACGCAAGGGGGTAGCAATCAGCCCCAGCATTTT.

V and J are TRBV7-9 and TRBJ2-3; TRBD2 might be the D (5 bases). The CDR3 has 16 residues. The germline gives CDR1 SEHNR, CDR2 FQNEAQ (reference sequence). V was cut by 3 bases and J by 5 bases, with 18 bases left in between. CDR3: CASSFLADGRGDTQYF. The CDR3 DNA sequence: TGTGCCAGCAGCTTCTTGGCGGACGGACGGGGAGATACGCAGTATTTT.

The chain recombines TRBV18 with TRBJ1-6; D not resolved. The CDR3 runs 12 residues. Trimming stripped 6 bases from V and 9 bases from J, with 9 bases between. Germline V lookup: CDR1 KGHSH, CDR2 LQKENI. The CDR3 here is CASSEDRSPLHF. Here the CDR3 DNA reads TGTGCCAGCTCGGAGGACCGTTCACCCCTCCACTTT.

This clone was picked up a small number of times. V usage is TRBV7-3 and J usage is TRBJ2-2; 7 bases align to TRBD1. This CDR3 spans 15 amino acids. Germline V gene lookup returns CDR1 SGHTA and CDR2 FQGTGA. V was pared by 4 bases and J by 5 bases, with 7 bases of the junction left unmatched. The DNA for the CDR3 is TGTGCCAGCAGCTCTTCTGCAGGGGGAACCGGGGAGCTGTTTTTT. As protein: CASSSSAGGTGELFF.

The chain is built from TRBV7-6 and TRBJ1-2; no firm D call. CDR1 is SGHVS, CDR2 FNYEAQ, per germline. The CDR3 runs to 13 residues. With 0 bases removed from V and 4 bases from J, the gap between germline ends came to 6 bases. The CDR3 DNA sequence: TGTGCCAGCAGCTTAGCGGGGAGCTATGGCTACACCTTC. Amino acids: CASSLAGSYGYTF.

The CDR3 reads CASSQVAGALWTEAFF. CDR3 DNA: TGTGCCAGCAGCCAAGTTGCGGGGGCTCTATGGACTGAAGCTTTCTTT. This chain joins TRBV14 and TRBJ1-1; a weak D match, TRBD1 (6 bases). Trimming removed 1 base from V and 5 bases from J, with 17 bases in between. Per the germline V gene, CDR1 is SGHDN and CDR2 is FVKESK. The CDR3 contains 16 residues.

The chain uses TRBV19 and TRBJ1-3, with 7 bases matching TRBD1. V lost 5 bases, J lost 5 bases, and 12 bases stayed unmatched. CDR1 and CDR2 (germline): LNHDA, SQIVND (reference sequence). There are 16 residues in the CDR3. Here the CDR3 reads CASSPLLGQERNTIYF. The CDR3 nucleotides read TGTGCCAGTAGTCCCCTGCTAGGACAGGAAAGAAACACCATATATTTT. Complete variable domain (other parts from reference TRBV19 and TRBJ1-3): DGGITQSPKYLFRKEGQNVTLSCEQNLNHDAMYWYRQDPGQGLRLIYYSQIVNDFQKGDIAEGYSVSREKKESFPLTVTSAQKNPTAFYLCASSPLLGQERNTIYFGEGSWLTVV.

This chain uses TRBV4-3 with TRBJ2-1; 11 nucleotides line up with TRBD2. Germline CDR1 and CDR2: LGHNA and YSLEER. V lost 4 bases, J lost 8 bases, and 7 bases stayed unmatched. CDR3 length: 15 residues. DNA of the CDR3: TGCGCCAGCAGCCCCACTAGCGGGAGAATTTATGAGCAGTTCTTC. It translates to CASSPTSGRIYEQFF.

V usage is TRBV5-1 and J usage is TRBJ2-7; 8 nucleotides align to TRBD1. V lost 4 bases to trimming and J lost 1 base; unmatched junction nucleotides: 7. Germline V gene sequence: CDR1 SGHRS, CDR2 YFSETQ. This CDR3 has 15 residues. CDR3 amino acids: CASSTDRGLSYEQYF. In nucleotides, the CDR3 is TGCGCCAGCAGCACCGACAGGGGTCTATCCTACGAGCAGTACTTC.

The rearrangement links TRBV5-1 to TRBJ2-1, with D unclear. The V end was cut by 0 bases, the J end by 1 base, with 5 bases between. The CDR3 length is 14 residues. CDR1 is SGHRS and CDR2 is YFSETQ in the germline V gene. CDR3 nucleotides: TGCGCCAGCAGCTTGGACTTATCCTACAATGAGCAGTTCTTC. Translating gives CASSLDLSYNEQFF.

This sequence joins TRBV12-3 or TRBV12-4 and TRBJ1-2; 10 bases map to TRBD1. The V gene end was trimmed by 3 bases and the J gene end by 7 bases; junction bases not matched to a gene: 2. This CDR3 comprises 13 residues. Here the CDR3 DNA reads TGTGCCAGCAGTTTCGGGACAGGGGTTGGCTACACCTTC. Its translation: CASSFGTGVGYTF.

The V gene is TRBV5-6, the J gene TRBJ2-2, with D perhaps matching TRBD1 (5 bases). V lost 0 bases to trimming and J lost 5 bases, with 8 bases between them. This CDR3 has 14 residues. Per germline, CDR1 SGHDT and CDR2 YYEEEE. The DNA for the CDR3 is TGTGCCAGCAGCTTGGGATCAGGGACCGGGGAGCTGTTTTTT. It encodes CASSLGSGTGELFF.

The chain links TRBV5-1 to TRBJ1-1; 7 bases are a match to TRBD1. This CDR3 is built from 14 residues. From germline, CDR1 is SGHRS and CDR2 YFSETQ. Unmatched junction bases numbered 5, after V lost 2 bases and J lost 4 bases. The CDR3 nucleotides read TGCGCCAGCAGCTTCAGACAGGGCTCCACTGAAGCTTTCTTT. It yields the protein CASSFRQGSTEAFF.

V gene TRBV29-1 combines with J gene TRBJ1-1, with D possibly matching TRBD1 (5 bases). Germline V CDR1 and CDR2: SQVTM, ANQGSEA. There are 12 residues in the CDR3. V shed 1 base and J shed 7 bases, with 10 bases lying between them. The DNA of the CDR3 is TGCAGCGTTGAAGCTTTGGGACTTGAAGCTTTCTTT. Translation gives CSVEALGLEAFF.

V gene TRBV27 combines with J gene TRBJ2-3; TRBD2 agrees at 9 bases. Trimming took 6 bases from V and 6 from J; bases not matched to a gene: 10. This CDR3 spans 15 amino acids. CDR1 and CDR2 (germline): MNHEY, SMNVEV (reference sequence). The CDR3 loop reads CASRKAGGGWDTQYF. The DNA for the CDR3 is TGTGCCAGCAGGAAAGCGGGAGGAGGGTGGGATACGCAGTATTTT.

The CDR3 here is CASRNRAVIAEAFF. The CDR3 DNA reads as TGTGCCAGCAGGAACAGGGCGGTTATCGCTGAAGCTTTCTTT. V and J are TRBV2 and TRBJ1-1; possibly TRBD1 for D (6 bases). The V end was cut by 6 bases, the J end by 6 bases, with 17 bases between. Germline values: CDR1 SNHLY, CDR2 FYNNEI. The CDR3 loop spans 14 amino acids.

This clone showed up just once. V usage is TRBV7-8 and J usage is TRBJ1-1, with D possibly matching TRBD1 (6 bases). Germline CDR1 SGHVS, CDR2 FQNEAQ. V was clipped by 5 bases and J by 1 base, with 14 bases between them. The CDR3 is 15 amino acids. The CDR3, as DNA: TGTGCCAGCAGCGCCAACAGGGTCCGGAACACTGAAGCTTTCTTT. Its protein product is CASSANRVRNTEAFF.

This chain joins TRBV4-1 and TRBJ1-1, with 7 positions matching TRBD1. Looked up from germline, CDR1 is MGHRA and CDR2 is YSYEKL. CDR3 size: 17 residues. Trimming at V came to 2 bases and at J to 1 base, leaving 10 bases not matched to a gene. The CDR3 coding sequence is TGCGCCAGCAGCCAACGGGGTCAGGGGGTAAAGAACACTGAAGCTTTCTTT. It translates to CASSQRGQGVKNTEAFF.

This sequence joins TRBV7-3 and TRBJ2-1; 9 bases align to TRBD2. The CDR3 runs 15 residues. Germline V lookup: CDR1 SGHTA, CDR2 FQGTGA. Germline trimming cut 4 bases from V and 3 bases from J; bases unmatched to any gene: 4. As DNA, the CDR3 is TGTGCCAGCAGCTCTTCTAGCGGGGACTACAATGAGCAGTTCTTC. Translated, it gives CASSSSSGDYNEQFF.

This chain links TRBV5-1 with TRBJ2-7, with 10 bases matching TRBD1. V was pared by 1 base and J by 4 bases, with 5 bases of the junction left unmatched. Germline CDR1 SGHRS, CDR2 YFSETQ. The CDR3 runs 15 residues. Written as DNA, the CDR3 is TGCGCCAGCAGCTTGCTTTCGGGACAGGGGTACGAGCAGTACTTC. Translating gives CASSLLSGQGYEQYF.